These 27 T cell receptor beta chains were all obtained from the same sample, sequenced in a study of PD-1 blockade in classical Hodgkin lymphoma. Time point in this sample: cycle 4 day 1 (C4D1), after 5 to 7 weeks of nivolumab. No patient escaped relapse after autologous stem cell transplantation, and brentuximab vedotin exposure varied. Some clones are missing from TCRdb's copy, which holds only in-frame ones; the method was immunoSEQ multiplex PCR. The profile shows under 25,000 clones, 76% of them singletons. The source was peripheral blood mononuclear cells (PBMCs), collected before the fourth cycle of nivolumab. Every receptor here comes from a human donor with classical Hodgkin lymphoma.

The chain employs TRBV19 and TRBJ1-5; D may be TRBD1 (6 bases). V was pared by 3 bases and J by 11 bases, with 11 bases between. The CDR3 runs to 12 residues. CDR1 is LNHDA and CDR2 is SQIVND in the germline V gene (reference sequence). CDR3 DNA sequence: TGTGCCAGTAGTATGGGGGGCGCGGCCCAGCATTTT. Protein: CASSMGGAAQHF.

Written as DNA, the CDR3 is TGTGCCTCACAGGCCCTAAGGGATGAGCAGTTCTTC. Translation gives CASQALRDEQFF. V gene TRBV7-8 combines with J gene TRBJ2-1; perhaps TRBD1 as D (5 bases). The CDR3 has 12 amino acids. V lost 11 bases to trimming and J lost 8 bases, with 16 bases between them. Germline values: CDR1 SGHVS, CDR2 FQNEAQ.

The rearrangement joins TRBV25-1 to TRBJ1-6, with 7 nucleotides matching TRBD1. J gave up 3 bases and V 6 bases, and 2 bases lay outside the gene matches. CDR1 is MGHDK, CDR2 SYGVNS, per germline. The length of the CDR3 is 14 residues. The CDR3 region is CASRTGNYNSPLHF. CDR3 DNA sequence: TGTGCCAGCAGGACAGGGAACTATAATTCACCCCTCCACTTT.

Details on this clone: A junction boundary mismatches the germline segment, possibly from a read error. The chain recombines TRBV14 with TRBJ1-1; D is uncertain. Looked up from germline, CDR1 is SGHDN and CDR2 is FVKESK. CDR3 length equals 13 residues. Written as DNA, the CDR3 is TGTGCCAGCACCCAAATTATAGGTGGGGAAGCTTTCTTT. This gives the protein CASTQIIGGEAFF.

This clone was detected a few times. V gene TRBV6-6 combines with J gene TRBJ1-2; D not certain. Trimming left V 2 bases short and J 8 bases short, with 12 bases between. Germline lookup yields CDR1 MNHNY and CDR2 SVGAGI (reference sequence). There are 13 residues in the CDR3. The CDR3 region is CASSYIRAEGYTF. The CDR3 bases are TGTGCCAGCAGTTACATCCGGGCAGAGGGCTACACCTTC.

The V gene is TRBV27, the J gene TRBJ1-5, with D hard to call. V lost 3 bases, J lost 4 bases, and 10 bases lay in between. Germline CDR1 reads MNHEY; CDR2 reads SMNVEV (reference sequence). CDR3 length equals 14 residues. CDR3 in amino acids: CASSFAYANQPQHF. CDR3 nucleotide sequence: TGTGCCAGCAGTTTTGCATACGCTAATCAGCCCCAGCATTTT.

V usage is TRBV5-6 and J usage is TRBJ2-4; D not resolved. Germline-derived CDR1 and CDR2 are SGHDT and YYEEEE. The CDR3 has 13 residues. V was cut by 9 bases and J by 0 bases, with 10 bases left in between. The CDR3 sequence: CATSYLAKNIQYF. In DNA, the CDR3 is TGTGCCACCTCGTACTTAGCCAAAAACATTCAGTACTTC.

There are a few counts of this clone. DNA for the CDR3: TGTGCCAGCGAAGGACAGTCAGAATATGGCTACACCTTC. This sequence encodes CASEGQSEYGYTF. The chain recombines TRBV2 with TRBJ1-2, with a weak D call TRBD1 (6 bases). Deletions cut 8 bases from V and 5 bases from J, with 15 bases between. Germline CDR1 and CDR2: SNHLY and FYNNEI. The CDR3 is 13 residues long.

The CDR3 DNA reads as TGTGCCAGCCATCAGGGGGGATCCGGGGAGCTGTTTTTT. It yields the protein CASHQGGSGELFF. V is TRBV6-1 and J is TRBJ2-2; a weak D match, TRBD1 (7 bases). The CDR3 consists of 13 residues. Per the germline V gene, CDR1 is MNHNS and CDR2 is SASEGT. V lost 8 bases and J 6 bases, leaving 13 bases between the germline ends.

The rearrangement links TRBV5-1 to TRBJ1-1, with 10 positions matching TRBD1. The CDR3 consists of 15 residues. The V segment lost 2 bases and the J segment 6 bases; nucleotides outside the gene matches: 7. Germline CDR1 and CDR2: SGHRS and YFSETQ. CDR3 in DNA: TGCGCCAGCAGCTTCGGACAGGGGGAAGCCGCTGAAGCTTTCTTT. Its translation: CASSFGQGEAAEAFF.

This clone was found a few times. The rearrangement links TRBV4-1 to TRBJ1-5, with D unclear. The CDR3 extends over 14 amino acids. V lost 6 bases and J 2 bases, leaving 11 bases between the germline ends. Germline CDR1 and CDR2: MGHRA and YSYEKL. The DNA of the CDR3 is TGCGCCAGCAGAGACCCCGGTCGCAATCAGCCCCAGCATTTT. Amino acid sequence: CASRDPGRNQPQHF.

V is TRBV27 and J is TRBJ2-7; TRBD1 aligns across 7 bases. The ends lost 2 bases at V and 2 bases at J; junction bases unmatched: 3. Germline assignment: CDR1 MNHEY and CDR2 SMNVEV (reference sequence). The CDR3 covers 14 residues. Here the CDR3 DNA reads TGTGCCAGCAGTTTAGGGACAGACCCCTACGAGCAGTACTTC. This gives the protein CASSLGTDPYEQYF.

The genes are TRBV6-5 and TRBJ1-1; TRBD1 matches 10 bases. Germline values: CDR1 MNHEY, CDR2 SVGAGI. The CDR3 runs to 14 residues. V was pared by 2 bases and J by 3 bases, with 0 bases of the junction left unmatched. CDR3 amino acids: CASSYGTGDTEAFF. As DNA, the CDR3 is TGTGCCAGCAGTTACGGGACAGGGGACACTGAAGCTTTCTTT.

V is TRBV14 and J is TRBJ2-6; 8 bases map to TRBD1. V lost 0 bases, J lost 2 bases, and 6 bases stayed unmatched. CDR3 size: 18 residues. CDR1 and CDR2 (germline): SGHDN, FVKESK. CDR3 amino acids: CASSQDRGHFAGANVLTF. Written as DNA, the CDR3 is TGTGCCAGCAGCCAAGACAGGGGGCATTTTGCTGGGGCCAACGTCCTGACTTTC.

The chain uses TRBV9 and TRBJ1-1; D is perhaps TRBD1 (5 bases). The V gene's germline CDR1 is SGDLS and CDR2 YYNGEE. Trimming removed 4 bases from V and 4 bases from J, with 14 bases in between. This CDR3 comprises 14 residues. CDR3 loop: CASSPSGGPTEAFF. CDR3 nucleotide sequence: TGTGCCAGCAGCCCGTCGGGGGGTCCCACTGAAGCTTTCTTT. Together with reference TRBV9 and TRBJ1-1, the CDR3 gives the full variable domain: DSGVTQTPKHLITATGQRVTLRCSPRSGDLSVYWYQQSLDQGLQFLIQYYNGEERAKGNILERFSAQQFPDLHSELNLSSLELGDSALYFCASSPSGGPTEAFFGQGTRLTVV.

The chain joins TRBV7-9 to TRBJ2-7; D is unclear. V lost 8 bases and J lost 0, with 8 bases in between. CDR1 and CDR2 from the germline V gene are SEHNR and FQNEAQ (reference sequence). The CDR3 extends over 12 amino acids. The CDR3 region is CASVADSYEQYF. In DNA, the CDR3 is TGTGCCAGCGTGGCGGACTCCTACGAGCAGTACTTC.

This sequence joins TRBV6-5 and TRBJ1-5, with unresolved D. Germline V gene sequence: CDR1 MNHEY, CDR2 SVGAGI. The CDR3 consists of 13 residues. V gave up 5 bases and J gave up 6 bases, with 11 bases separating them. DNA of the CDR3: TGTGCCAGCAGTCCTGGACGGCTTCAGCCCCAGCATTTT. It yields the protein CASSPGRLQPQHF.

This sequence joins TRBV4-2 and TRBJ1-3; the D is unclear. The CDR3 totals 19 residues. Trimming removed 2 bases at V and 0 bases at J, with 20 bases between. Germline CDR1 LGHNA, CDR2 YNFKEQ. Here the CDR3 reads CASSQKSPYSDHSGNTIYF. The CDR3 DNA reads as TGTGCCAGCAGCCAAAAAAGCCCGTACAGCGACCACTCTGGAAACACCATATATTTT.

The chain links TRBV6-5 to TRBJ1-3; TRBD1 might be the D (6 bases). This CDR3 spans 14 amino acids. The V gene's germline CDR1 is MNHEY and CDR2 SVGAGI. Trimming shortened V by 5 bases and J by 0 bases, and 8 bases separated the two germline ends. The CDR3 reads CASSPDSSGNTIYF. The CDR3 DNA follows: TGTGCCAGCAGTCCGGACAGCTCTGGAAACACCATATATTTT.

The genes are TRBV11-3 and TRBJ2-7, with 14 bases aligning to TRBD2. Trimming at V came to 5 bases and at J to 7 bases, leaving 19 bases not matched to a gene. In germline, CDR1 is SGHNT, CDR2 YENEEA. This CDR3 comprises 19 residues. The CDR3 here is CASSLRGGLAGGSPREQYF. DNA of the CDR3: TGTGCCAGCAGCCTCCGAGGAGGACTAGCGGGAGGCTCACCTAGGGAGCAGTACTTC.

The rearrangement links TRBV5-4 to TRBJ1-2; TRBD1 matches at 7 bases. V lost 4 bases, J lost 8 bases, and 11 bases stayed unmatched. The CDR3 extends over 14 amino acids. The germline gives CDR1 SGHNT, CDR2 YYREEE (reference sequence). The CDR3 protein is CASSLTDRAQGYTF. Here the CDR3 DNA reads TGTGCCAGCAGCCTAACCGACAGGGCTCAGGGCTACACCTTC.

CDR3 nucleotides: TGTGCCAGCAGTTTGAGAGCGCGGGCCCACGAGCAGTACTTC. Translation gives CASSLRARAHEQYF. The V gene is TRBV27, the J gene TRBJ2-7, with TRBD2 as a possible D gene (5 bases). The V and J ends lost 3 bases and 5 bases respectively, with 14 bases between them. CDR1 and CDR2 from the germline V gene are MNHEY and SMNVEV (reference sequence). The CDR3 is made up of 14 amino acids.

The chain has TRBV27 and TRBJ1-1, with 9 bases identical to TRBD1. CDR1 is MNHEY, CDR2 SMNVEV, per germline (reference sequence). The CDR3 length is 14 residues. Losses at the gene ends were 7 bases for V and 6 bases for J; bases not matched to a gene: 9. CDR3 DNA: TGTGCCAGCACCACGGGAACAGGGGGCCCTGAAGCTTTCTTT. This codes for CASTTGTGGPEAFF.

This clone was seen a few times. The V call is TRBV6-5, the J call TRBJ1-2; 7 bases fit TRBD1. From germline, CDR1 is MNHEY and CDR2 SVGAGI. CDR3 length equals 13 residues. V lost 5 bases, J lost 7 bases, and 7 bases stayed unmatched. CDR3 protein: CASSTGDRSGYTF. CDR3 coding DNA: TGTGCCAGCAGTACAGGGGATAGGAGTGGCTACACCTTC.

This rearrangement joins TRBV7-8 to TRBJ2-7; no definite D call. Trimming stripped 7 bases from V and 3 bases from J, with 13 bases between. The CDR3 length is 13 residues. The germline CDR1 and CDR2 sequences are SGHVS and FQNEAQ. The DNA for the CDR3 is TGTGCCAGCACCTATAAGGTCCACTACGAGCAGTACTTC. It encodes CASTYKVHYEQYF.

The chain recombines TRBV5-6 with TRBJ1-2; 8 bases map to TRBD1. From germline, CDR1 is SGHDT and CDR2 YYEEEE. The CDR3 has 17 residues. J was trimmed by 4 bases and V by 3 bases; bases with no gene match: 14. Here the CDR3 DNA reads TGTGCCAGCAGCTGGGGGGGTCCGGGACAGGCAACCTATGGCTACACCTTC. Its translation is CASSWGGPGQATYGYTF.

The chain employs TRBV27 and TRBJ1-4; 8 bases are a match to TRBD1. V shed 8 bases and J 2 bases; nucleotides not matched to a gene: 4. Germline CDR1 is MNHEY and CDR2 is SMNVEV (reference sequence). The CDR3 is 14 residues long. The CDR3 sequence: CASRRTGTNEKLFF. CDR3 DNA: TGTGCCAGCCGGAGGACAGGGACTAATGAAAAACTGTTTTTT.